This entry lists 4 T cell receptor beta chains sequenced from one sample in a study of CD8 T cells in ankylosing spondylitis. Study outcomes and limitations: Seemingly distinctive of ankylosing spondylitis blood was a TCR beta motif formed by eight highly homologous variants.

Their cognate antigens are unknown. TCRdb independently ran MiXCR on the 5' RACE reads; one entry per CDR3 protein. The sample has under 250,000 distinct CDR3 sequences; 7.3% are singletons. Sequencing was carried out using blood, either unsorted or a sorted T cell fraction (not recorded which). The source of these receptors is a male donor with ankylosing spondylitis.

This clonotype appeared many times. The V gene is TRBV29-1, the J gene TRBJ2-7, with D perhaps matching TRBD1 (6 bases). CDR3 length: 15 amino acids. Trimming left V 2 bases short and J 2 bases short, with 16 bases between. CDR1 is SQVTM, CDR2 ANQGSEA, per germline. The CDR3 spells CSVEKAQGLTYEQYF. The CDR3 coding sequence is TGCAGCGTTGAAAAGGCGCAGGGGCTAACCTACGAGCAGTACTTC.

In this sample, this clonotype turned up a few times. The CDR3 nucleotides read TGCGCCAGCAGCCAAGTTATGGCAGTCTACAATGAGCAGTTCTTC. Protein sequence: CASSQVMAVYNEQFF. The chain links TRBV4-3 to TRBJ2-1; D unresolved. This CDR3 contains 15 residues. V lost 1 base to trimming and J lost 3 bases, with 10 bases between them. Germline-derived CDR1 and CDR2 are LGHNA and YSLEER.

This clonotype has at least ten counts. The CDR3 region has the DNA TGCGCCAGCAGCTTGGCCCGGCAGGGGAATGGCTACACCTTC. Protein: CASSLARQGNGYTF. The genes are TRBV5-1 and TRBJ1-2, with D perhaps matching TRBD1 (6 bases). V gave up 0 bases and J gave up 6 bases, with 12 bases separating them. The CDR3 is made up of 14 amino acids. The germline V gene has CDR1 SGHRS and CDR2 YFSETQ.

This clonotype was recorded many times. The J gene is TRBJ2-2, the V gene TRBV20-1; TRBD1 might be the D (5 bases). Between the trimmed V and J ends, which lost 6 bases and 5 bases, there was a span of 10 bases. Per germline, CDR1 DFQATT and CDR2 SNEGSKA (reference sequence). This CDR3 has 12 amino acids. CDR3 coding DNA: TGCAGTGCCCAAGGACAAACCGGGGAGCTGTTTTTT. Protein sequence: CSAQGQTGELFF.